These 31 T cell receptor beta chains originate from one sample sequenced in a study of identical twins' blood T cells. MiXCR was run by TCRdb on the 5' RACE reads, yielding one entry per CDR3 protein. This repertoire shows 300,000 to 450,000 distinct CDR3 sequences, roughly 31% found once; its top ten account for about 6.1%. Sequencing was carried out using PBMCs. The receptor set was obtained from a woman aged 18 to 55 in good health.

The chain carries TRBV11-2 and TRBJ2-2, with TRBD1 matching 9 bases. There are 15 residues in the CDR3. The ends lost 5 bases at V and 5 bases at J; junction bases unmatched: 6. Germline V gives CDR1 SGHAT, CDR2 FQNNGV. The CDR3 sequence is CASSRQGGWTGELFF. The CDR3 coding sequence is TGTGCCAGCAGCCGACAGGGGGGTTGGACCGGGGAGCTGTTTTTT.

The CDR3 bases are TGCGCCAGCAGAAATAACGTTATGAACACTGAAGCTTTCTTT. Translated: CASRNNVMNTEAFF. The chain has TRBV5-1 and TRBJ1-1; D ambiguous. Germline values: CDR1 SGHRS, CDR2 YFSETQ. V gave up 5 bases and J gave up 0 bases, with 11 bases separating them. This CDR3 is 14 amino acids long. Full variable domain (rest looked up from reference TRBV5-1 and TRBJ1-1): KAGVTQTPRYLIKTRGQQVTLSCSPISGHRSVSWYQQTPGQGLQFLFEYFSETQRNKGNFPGRFSGRQFSNSRSEMNVSTLELGDSALYLCASRNNVMNTEAFFGQGTRLTVV.

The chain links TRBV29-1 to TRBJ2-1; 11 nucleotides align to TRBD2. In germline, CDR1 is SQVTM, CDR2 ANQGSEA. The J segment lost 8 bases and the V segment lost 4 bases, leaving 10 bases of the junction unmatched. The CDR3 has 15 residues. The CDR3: CSVVQRASGRHEQFF. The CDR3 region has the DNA TGCAGCGTTGTTCAAAGGGCTAGCGGGAGGCATGAGCAGTTCTTC.

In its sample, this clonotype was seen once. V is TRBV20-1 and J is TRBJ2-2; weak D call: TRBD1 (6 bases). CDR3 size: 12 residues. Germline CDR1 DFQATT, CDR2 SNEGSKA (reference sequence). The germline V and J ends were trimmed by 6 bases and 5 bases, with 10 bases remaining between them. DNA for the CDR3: TGCAGTGCCGACACAGGGACCGGGGAGCTGTTTTTT. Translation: CSADTGTGELFF.

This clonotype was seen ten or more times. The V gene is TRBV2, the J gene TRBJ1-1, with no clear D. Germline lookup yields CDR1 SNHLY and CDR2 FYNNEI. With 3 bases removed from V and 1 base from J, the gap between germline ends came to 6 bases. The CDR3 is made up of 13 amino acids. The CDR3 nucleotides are TGTGCCAGCAGTGATGAAGCGAACACTGAAGCTTTCTTT. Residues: CASSDEANTEAFF.

CDR3 residues: CASSIEGQLNYGYTF. CDR3 nucleotides: TGTGCCAGTAGTATAGAGGGACAGCTTAACTATGGCTACACCTTC. The chain couples TRBV19 to TRBJ1-2, with 7 bases lining up with TRBD1. J was trimmed by 1 base and V by 0 bases; bases with no gene match: 2. Looked up from germline, CDR1 is LNHDA and CDR2 is SQIVND (reference sequence). The CDR3 sequence is 15 residues long. Filled out from reference TRBV19 and TRBJ1-2, the complete variable domain reads DGGITQSPKYLFRKEGQNVTLSCEQNLNHDAMYWYRQDPGQGLRLIYYSQIVNDFQKGDIAEGYSVSREKKESFPLTVTSAQKNPTAFYLCASSIEGQLNYGYTFGSGTRLTVV.

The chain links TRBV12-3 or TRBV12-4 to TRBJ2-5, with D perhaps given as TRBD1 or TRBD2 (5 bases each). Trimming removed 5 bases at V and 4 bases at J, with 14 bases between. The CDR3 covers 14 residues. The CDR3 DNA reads TGTGCCAGCAGTCGAGACGGGGCCCCAGAGACCCAGTACTTC. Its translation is CASSRDGAPETQYF.

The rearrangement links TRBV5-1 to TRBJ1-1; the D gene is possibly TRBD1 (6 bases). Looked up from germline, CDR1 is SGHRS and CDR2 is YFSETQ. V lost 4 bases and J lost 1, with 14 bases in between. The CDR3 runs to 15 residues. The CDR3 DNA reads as TGCGCCAGCAGCGGGCTTACGGGACAGAACACTGAAGCTTTCTTT. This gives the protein CASSGLTGQNTEAFF. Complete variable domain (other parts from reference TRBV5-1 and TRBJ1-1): KAGVTQTPRYLIKTRGQQVTLSCSPISGHRSVSWYQQTPGQGLQFLFEYFSETQRNKGNFPGRFSGRQFSNSRSEMNVSTLELGDSALYLCASSGLTGQNTEAFFGQGTRLTVV.

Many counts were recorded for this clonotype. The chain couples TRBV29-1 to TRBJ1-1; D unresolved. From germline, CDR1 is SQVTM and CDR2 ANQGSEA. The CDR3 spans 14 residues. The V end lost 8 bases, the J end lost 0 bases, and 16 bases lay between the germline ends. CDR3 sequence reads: CSSHNGVLNTEAFF. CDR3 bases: TGCAGCTCCCACAACGGCGTCCTGAACACTGAAGCTTTCTTT.

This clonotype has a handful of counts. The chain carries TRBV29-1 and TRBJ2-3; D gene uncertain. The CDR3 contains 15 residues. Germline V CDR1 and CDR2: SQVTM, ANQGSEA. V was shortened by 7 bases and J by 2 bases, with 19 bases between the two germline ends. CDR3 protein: CSGGADPRLTDTQYF. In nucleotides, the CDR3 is TGCAGCGGCGGAGCAGATCCCCGTCTCACAGATACGCAGTATTTT.

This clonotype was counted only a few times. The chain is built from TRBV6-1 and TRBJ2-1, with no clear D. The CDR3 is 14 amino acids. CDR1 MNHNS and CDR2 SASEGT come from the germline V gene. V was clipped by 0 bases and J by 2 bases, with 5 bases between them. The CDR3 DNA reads TGTGCCAGCAGTGAAGCAGGGACCTACAATGAGCAGTTCTTC. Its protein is CASSEAGTYNEQFF.

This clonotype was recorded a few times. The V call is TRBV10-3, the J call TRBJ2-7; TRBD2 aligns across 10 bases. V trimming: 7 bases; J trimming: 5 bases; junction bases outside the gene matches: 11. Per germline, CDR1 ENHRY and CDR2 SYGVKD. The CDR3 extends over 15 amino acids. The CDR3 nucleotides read TGTGCCATCACCCCTAGCGGGAGCAGGACCAACGAGCAGTACTTC. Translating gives CAITPSGSRTNEQYF.

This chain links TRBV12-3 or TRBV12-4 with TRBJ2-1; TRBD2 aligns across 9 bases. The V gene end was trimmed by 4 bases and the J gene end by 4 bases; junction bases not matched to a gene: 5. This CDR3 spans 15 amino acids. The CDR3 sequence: CASSSRTSAYNEQFF. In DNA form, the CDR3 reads TGTGCCAGCAGTTCCAGGACTAGCGCTTACAATGAGCAGTTCTTC.

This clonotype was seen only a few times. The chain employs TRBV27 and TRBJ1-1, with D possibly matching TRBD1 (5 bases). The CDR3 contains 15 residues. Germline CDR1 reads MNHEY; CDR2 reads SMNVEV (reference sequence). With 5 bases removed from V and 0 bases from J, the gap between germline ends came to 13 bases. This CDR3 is CASSAGRWLNTEAFF. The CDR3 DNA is TGTGCCAGCAGTGCAGGGAGGTGGCTGAACACTGAAGCTTTCTTT.

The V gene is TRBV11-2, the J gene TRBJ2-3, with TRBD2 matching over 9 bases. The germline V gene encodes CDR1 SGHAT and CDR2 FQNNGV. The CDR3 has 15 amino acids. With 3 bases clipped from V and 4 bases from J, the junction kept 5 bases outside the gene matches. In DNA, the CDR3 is TGTGCCAGCAGCTTGGGCGGGAGGGTTGCAGATACGCAGTATTTT. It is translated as CASSLGGRVADTQYF.

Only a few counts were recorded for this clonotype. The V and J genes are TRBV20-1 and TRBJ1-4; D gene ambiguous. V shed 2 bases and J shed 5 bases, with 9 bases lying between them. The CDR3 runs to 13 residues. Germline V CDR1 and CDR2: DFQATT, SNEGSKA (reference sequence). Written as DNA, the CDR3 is TGCAGTGCTAGAAGAACGGAAAATGAAAAACTGTTTTTT. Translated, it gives CSARRTENEKLFF.

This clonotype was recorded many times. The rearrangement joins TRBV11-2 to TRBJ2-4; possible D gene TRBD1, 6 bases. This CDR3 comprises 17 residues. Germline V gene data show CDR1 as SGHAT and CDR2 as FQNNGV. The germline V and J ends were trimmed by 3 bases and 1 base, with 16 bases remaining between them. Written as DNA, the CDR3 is TGTGCCAGCAGCTTCAAACAGGGCTCATTCGCCAAAAACATTCAGTACTTC. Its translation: CASSFKQGSFAKNIQYF.

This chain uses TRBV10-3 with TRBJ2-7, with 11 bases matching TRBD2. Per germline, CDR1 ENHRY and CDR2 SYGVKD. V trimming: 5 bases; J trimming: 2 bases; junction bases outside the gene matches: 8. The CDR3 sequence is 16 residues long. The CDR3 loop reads CAISHPGTSGTYEQYF. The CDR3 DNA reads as TGTGCCATCAGTCACCCCGGGACTAGCGGTACCTACGAGCAGTACTTC.

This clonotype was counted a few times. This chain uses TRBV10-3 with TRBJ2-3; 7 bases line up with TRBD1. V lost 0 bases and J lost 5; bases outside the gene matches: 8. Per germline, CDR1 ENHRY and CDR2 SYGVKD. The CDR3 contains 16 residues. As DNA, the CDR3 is TGTGCCATCAGTGAGTCAGGCAGGGGGACCGAAGATACGCAGTATTTT. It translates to CAISESGRGTEDTQYF.

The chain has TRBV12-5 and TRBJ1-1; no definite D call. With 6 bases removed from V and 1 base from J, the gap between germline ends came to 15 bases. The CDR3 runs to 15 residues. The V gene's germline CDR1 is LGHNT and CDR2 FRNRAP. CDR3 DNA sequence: TGTGCTAGTGGCCTCCAGATGACTGGGAACACTGAAGCTTTCTTT. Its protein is CASGLQMTGNTEAFF.

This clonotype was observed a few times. For the CDR3, the DNA is TGTGCCAGCAGATTAGGACTGGGCTCTGGAAACACCATATATTTT. This gives the protein CASRLGLGSGNTIYF. The genes are TRBV5-6 and TRBJ1-3; no definite D call. CDR1 SGHDT and CDR2 YYEEEE come from the germline V gene. The V gene lost 5 bases and the J gene lost 0 bases, with 12 bases spanning the gap. The CDR3 is made up of 15 amino acids.

The DNA of the CDR3 is TGCAGCGTTGGTCCGCCGGGGCGCGACGAGCAGTACTTC. Encoded protein: CSVGPPGRDEQYF. V is TRBV29-1 and J is TRBJ2-7; D is possibly TRBD1 or TRBD2 (5 bases each). Germline CDR1 and CDR2: SQVTM and ANQGSEA. This CDR3 is 13 amino acids long. The V and J ends lost 4 bases and 5 bases respectively, with 15 bases between them.

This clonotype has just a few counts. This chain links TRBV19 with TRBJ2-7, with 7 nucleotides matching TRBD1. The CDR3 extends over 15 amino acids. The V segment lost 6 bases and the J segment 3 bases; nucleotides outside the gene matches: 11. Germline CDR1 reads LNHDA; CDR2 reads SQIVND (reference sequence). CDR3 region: CASSAPGQASYEQYF. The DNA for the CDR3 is TGTGCCAGTAGCGCCCCCGGACAGGCTAGCTACGAGCAGTACTTC.

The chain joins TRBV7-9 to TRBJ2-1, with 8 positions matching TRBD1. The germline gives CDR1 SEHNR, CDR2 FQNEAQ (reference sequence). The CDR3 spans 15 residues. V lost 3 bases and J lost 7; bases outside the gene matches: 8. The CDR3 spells CASSLSQGAWNEQFF. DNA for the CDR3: TGTGCCAGCAGCTTGAGTCAGGGGGCGTGGAATGAGCAGTTCTTC.

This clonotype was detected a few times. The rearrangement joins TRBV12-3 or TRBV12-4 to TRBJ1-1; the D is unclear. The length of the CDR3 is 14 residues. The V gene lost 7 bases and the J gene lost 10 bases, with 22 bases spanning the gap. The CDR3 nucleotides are TGTGCCAGCACGTCCCCGAATATTAACCATGCAGCTTTCTTT. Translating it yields CASTSPNINHAAFF.

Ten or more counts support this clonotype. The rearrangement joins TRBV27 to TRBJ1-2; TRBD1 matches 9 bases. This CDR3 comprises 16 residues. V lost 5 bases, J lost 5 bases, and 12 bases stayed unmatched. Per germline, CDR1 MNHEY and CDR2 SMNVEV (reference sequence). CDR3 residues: CASSLGTGNRRYGYTF. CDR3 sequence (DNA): TGTGCCAGCAGTCTAGGGACAGGGAACCGCAGATATGGCTACACCTTC.

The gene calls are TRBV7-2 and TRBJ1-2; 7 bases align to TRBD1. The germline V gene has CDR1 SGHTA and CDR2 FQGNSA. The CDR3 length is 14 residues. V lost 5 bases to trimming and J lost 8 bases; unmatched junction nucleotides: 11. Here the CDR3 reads CASSPKTGNKGYTF. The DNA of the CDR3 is TGTGCCAGCAGCCCGAAGACAGGGAATAAGGGCTACACCTTC.

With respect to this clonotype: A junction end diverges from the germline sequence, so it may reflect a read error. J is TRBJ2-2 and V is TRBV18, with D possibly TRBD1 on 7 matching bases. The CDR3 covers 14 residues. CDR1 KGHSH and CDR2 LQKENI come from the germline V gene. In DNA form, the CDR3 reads TGTGCCTGCTCGGCGGGACAGAGTATCGGGGAGCTGTTTTTT. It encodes CACSAGQSIGELFF.

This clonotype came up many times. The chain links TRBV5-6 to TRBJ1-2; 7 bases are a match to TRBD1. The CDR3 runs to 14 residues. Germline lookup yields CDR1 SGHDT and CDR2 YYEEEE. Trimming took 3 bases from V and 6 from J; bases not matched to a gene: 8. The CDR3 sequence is CASSWYRGYDGYTF. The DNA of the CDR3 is TGTGCCAGCAGCTGGTACAGGGGTTATGATGGCTACACCTTC.

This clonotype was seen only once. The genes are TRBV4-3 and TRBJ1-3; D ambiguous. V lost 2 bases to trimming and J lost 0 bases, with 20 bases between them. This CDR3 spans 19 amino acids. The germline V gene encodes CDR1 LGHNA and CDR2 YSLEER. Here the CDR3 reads CASSQNIDKATLSGNTIYF. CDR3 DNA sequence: TGCGCCAGCAGCCAAAACATTGACAAGGCCACGCTCTCTGGAAACACCATATATTTT.

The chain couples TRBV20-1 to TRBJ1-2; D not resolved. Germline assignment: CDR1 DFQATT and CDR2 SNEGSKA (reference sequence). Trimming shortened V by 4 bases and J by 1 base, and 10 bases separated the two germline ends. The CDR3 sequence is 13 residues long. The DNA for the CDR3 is TGCAGTGCTACAAGCACCGTTAACTATGGCTACACCTTC. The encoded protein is CSATSTVNYGYTF.